These 18 T cell receptor beta chains were all obtained from the same sample, sequenced in a study of T cell repertoires in cytomegalovirus infection. From the reads, TCRdb called clonotypes with MiXCR, one entry per CDR3 protein. The table lists 350,000 to 550,000 distinct CDR3 sequences, roughly a third of them singletons. The sequenced sample consisted of PBMCs. All receptors derive from a human donor in good health (CMV status not recorded). Some clones in this sample may be carry-over from other donors' samples.

The chain joins TRBV20-1 to TRBJ2-1; 8 nucleotides agree with TRBD1. The germline V gene has CDR1 DFQATT and CDR2 SNEGSKA (reference sequence). This CDR3 is built from 13 residues. The V and J ends lost 4 bases and 11 bases, in that order; junction bases with no gene match: 10. The CDR3 is CSANSETGDQQFF. For the CDR3, the DNA is TGCAGTGCTAATTCCGAGACAGGGGATCAGCAGTTCTTC.

V is TRBV6-1 and J is TRBJ1-5; TRBD1 is a possible D gene (6 bases). V lost 9 bases and J lost 5, with 20 bases in between. This CDR3 contains 15 residues. CDR1 and CDR2 (germline): MNHNS, SASEGT. The CDR3 loop is CASNPGQGVYQPQHF. The CDR3, as DNA: TGTGCCAGTAACCCGGGACAAGGAGTTTATCAGCCCCAGCATTTT.

This chain uses TRBV6-6 with TRBJ2-5, with 9 bases lining up with TRBD2. V gave up 4 bases and J gave up 3 bases; unmatched junction bases: 6. CDR3 length equals 15 residues. Germline assignment: CDR1 MNHNY and CDR2 SVGAGI (reference sequence). This chain's CDR3 is CASSLGIAGEETQYF. CDR3 bases: TGTGCCAGCAGTTTGGGGATAGCGGGGGAAGAGACCCAGTACTTC.

Points on this clonotype: The conserved phenylalanine or tryptophan normally closing the CDR3 is absent here, so this likely arose from a read error. The rearrangement joins TRBV12-3 or TRBV12-4 to TRBJ2-5, with TRBD2 as a possible D gene (7 bases). CDR3 size: 14 residues. Trimming stripped 3 bases from V and 5 bases from J, with 13 bases between. The CDR3 nucleotides are TGTGCCAGCAGTTTTGGGGGGGCGGGGGAGACCCAGTACGTC. Its protein is CASSFGGAGETQYV.

This sequence joins TRBV7-8 and TRBJ1-3, with 9 bases aligning to TRBD1. V was pared by 1 base and J by 4 bases, with 5 bases of the junction left unmatched. This CDR3 comprises 16 residues. Per the germline V gene, CDR1 is SGHVS and CDR2 is FQNEAQ. The CDR3: CASSLVGGTGGNTIYF. DNA of the CDR3: TGTGCCAGCAGCTTAGTGGGAGGGACAGGGGGAAACACCATATATTTT. Filled out from reference TRBV7-8 and TRBJ1-3, the complete variable domain reads GAGVSQSPRYKVAKRGQDVALRCDPISGHVSLFWYQQALGQGPEFLTYFQNEAQLDKSGLPSDRFFAERPEGSVSTLKIQRTQQEDSAVYLCASSLVGGTGGNTIYFGEGSWLTVV.

On this clonotype itself: The junction and the germline gene differ at one end; a read error may be behind it. The chain recombines TRBV7-2 with TRBJ1-1; 9 positions agree with TRBD1. This CDR3 is 16 amino acids long. From germline, CDR1 is SGHTA and CDR2 FQGNSA. The CDR3 spells CASRRRDRVENTEALF. CDR3 bases: TGTGCCAGCAGAAGACGGGACAGGGTAGAAAACACTGAAGCTTTATTT. Drawing the rest from reference TRBV7-2 and TRBJ1-1, the complete variable domain is GAGVSQSPSNKVTEKGKDVELRCDPISGHTALYWYRQSLGQGLEFLIYFQGNSAPDKSGLPSDRFSAERTGGSVSTLTIQRTQQEDSAVYLCASRRRDRVENTEALFGQGTRLTVV.

This chain joins TRBV29-1 and TRBJ2-1, with 8 bases fitting TRBD2. Germline V gene data show CDR1 as SQVTM and CDR2 as ANQGSEA. The V gene end was trimmed by 0 bases and the J gene end by 6 bases; junction bases not matched to a gene: 10. The CDR3 consists of 16 residues. CDR3 nucleotides: TGCAGCGTTGAAGATTTGCGGGGGGCAATTGGCAATGAGCAGTTCTTC. Translating it yields CSVEDLRGAIGNEQFF.

This clonotype was picked up a small number of times. The J gene is TRBJ2-3, the V gene TRBV7-6, with D possibly TRBD2 on 6 matching bases. With 1 base removed from V and 2 bases from J, the gap between germline ends came to 16 bases. CDR1 is SGHVS, CDR2 FNYEAQ, per germline. This CDR3 comprises 17 residues. CDR3 nucleotide sequence: TGTGCCAGCAGCTTAGGAGGTGGGGGGATCTTCACAGATACGCAGTATTTT. Translating gives CASSLGGGGIFTDTQYF.

This clonotype came up a few times. This chain links TRBV30 with TRBJ2-2; possibly TRBD2 for D (5 bases). CDR3 size: 12 residues. V was clipped by 2 bases and J by 6 bases, with 7 bases between them. Germline CDR1 GTSNPN, CDR2 SVGIG (reference sequence). The CDR3 sequence is CAWSYSAGELFF. The CDR3 DNA reads as TGTGCCTGGAGTTATAGCGCCGGGGAGCTGTTTTTT.

The chain employs TRBV19 and TRBJ1-5, with D unresolved. CDR3 length: 15 residues. The germline gives CDR1 LNHDA, CDR2 SQIVND (reference sequence). Trimming took 3 bases from V and 0 from J, leaving 9 bases between them. The CDR3 coding sequence is TGTGCCAGTAGTATGCGGGTGTATAGCAATCAGCCCCAGCATTTT. Protein sequence: CASSMRVYSNQPQHF.

This clonotype was found many times. V and J are TRBV7-2 and TRBJ2-7; 7 nucleotides match TRBD1. The CDR3 totals 15 residues. Germline V gene data show CDR1 as SGHTA and CDR2 as FQGNSA. The V and J ends lost 5 bases and 0 bases, in that order; junction bases with no gene match: 7. CDR3 residues: CASSRGGSGSYEQYF. CDR3 bases: TGTGCCAGCAGCCGAGGGGGCTCGGGCTCCTACGAGCAGTACTTC.

CDR3 sequence (DNA): TGTGCCAGCAGTTACTCGACAACTAGCGGGGGGGTCTGGGATACGCAGTATTTT. Encoded protein: CASSYSTTSGGVWDTQYF. This sequence joins TRBV6-2 or TRBV6-3 and TRBJ2-3; TRBD2 aligns across 13 bases. The CDR3 covers 18 residues. V lost 0 bases, J lost 6 bases, and 9 bases stayed unmatched. Germline assignment: CDR1 MNHEY and CDR2 SVGEGT.

This clonotype was recorded many times. This chain connects TRBV7-2 to TRBJ1-6; D is possibly TRBD1 (5 bases). The CDR3 extends over 16 amino acids. The V end lost 1 base, the J end lost 9 bases, and 16 bases lay between the germline ends. The V gene's germline CDR1 is SGHTA and CDR2 FQGNSA. CDR3 amino acids: CASSLERSGLGSPLHF. CDR3 DNA: TGTGCCAGCAGCTTAGAGCGCTCAGGGTTAGGTTCACCCCTCCACTTT. The full variable domain, its missing parts supplied by reference TRBV7-2 and TRBJ1-6, is GAGVSQSPSNKVTEKGKDVELRCDPISGHTALYWYRQSLGQGLEFLIYFQGNSAPDKSGLPSDRFSAERTGGSVSTLTIQRTQQEDSAVYLCASSLERSGLGSPLHFGNGTRLTVT.

This clonotype was seen ten or more times. This chain links TRBV7-9 with TRBJ2-3; D remains ambiguous. The CDR3 consists of 12 residues. Trimming stripped 4 bases from V and 2 bases from J, with 4 bases between. CDR1 is SEHNR, CDR2 FQNEAQ, per germline (reference sequence). CDR3 nucleotide sequence: TGTGCCAGCAGCTCAAACACAGATACGCAGTATTTT. Translated: CASSSNTDTQYF.

The sample holds a few counts of this clonotype. The gene calls are TRBV7-6 and TRBJ2-1, with 15 nucleotides matching TRBD2. Germline trimming cut 0 bases from V and 8 bases from J; bases unmatched to any gene: 8. The germline V gene encodes CDR1 SGHVS and CDR2 FNYEAQ. The CDR3 length is 18 residues. In nucleotides, the CDR3 is TGTGCCAGCAGCTTAGCGCTTAGGACTAGCGGGGGGGGGGATGAGCAGTTCTTC. This codes for CASSLALRTSGGGDEQFF.

This clonotype showed up just once. This sequence joins TRBV18 and TRBJ1-1, with D unresolved. Germline V gives CDR1 KGHSH, CDR2 LQKENI. The V gene lost 3 bases and the J gene lost 3 bases, with 11 bases spanning the gap. CDR3 length: 14 amino acids. The CDR3: CASSPGRSYTEAFF. CDR3 in DNA: TGTGCCAGCTCACCGGGTCGATCGTACACTGAAGCTTTCTTT.

The chain has TRBV10-3 and TRBJ2-1; 11 bases agree with TRBD1. Trimming took 4 bases from V and 9 from J; bases not matched to a gene: 5. This CDR3 has 14 residues. CDR1 and CDR2 from the germline V gene are ENHRY and SYGVKD. The DNA for the CDR3 is TGTGCCATCAGTGGGACAGGGGGCTTAGGTGAGCAGTTCTTC. It codes for CAISGTGGLGEQFF.

Only a few counts were recorded for this clonotype. J is TRBJ1-3 and V is TRBV19; 9 bases align to TRBD1. The CDR3 extends over 14 amino acids. Germline-derived CDR1 and CDR2 are LNHDA and SQIVND (reference sequence). With 7 bases clipped from V and 12 bases from J, the junction kept 13 bases outside the gene matches. In DNA, the CDR3 is TGTGCCAGTATGACCGGGACAGGGAGGCTCGGCATATATTTT. It is translated as CASMTGTGRLGIYF.